The present TCR beta chain was sequenced within a study of CD8 T cells in Susac syndrome. This CDR3 spans 15 amino acids. Germline V gene lookup returns CDR1 SGHDN and CDR2 FVKESK. The V and J ends lost 5 bases and 6 bases, in that order; junction bases with no gene match: 8. FACS was used to enrich TEMRA cells, whereas the CD8+ and CD4+ T cells were obtained by negative isolation. cDNA came from roughly 0.47 to 1 ug RNA primed by random hexamers. In TCRdb, the immunoSEQ multiplex PCR reads were re-called with MiXCR into one record per CDR3 protein. The table lists around 81,000 distinct CDR3 sequences, about 93% of them singletons.

The chain links TRBV14 to TRBJ2-4, with 9 bases that match TRBD1. This TCR came from a human donor with Susac syndrome. Material for sequencing was CD8+ T cells from PBMCs. The CDR3 region is CASSNRDREVNIQYF. CDR3 sequence (DNA): TGTGCCAGCAGCAACCGGGACAGGGAGGTAAACATTCAGTACTTC.